The clone carrying this T cell receptor (beta chain) was recorded only once. The sample comes from a study of blood T cell repertoires in COVID-19. Study details: PBMCs, B-cell-depleted T cells, or T cells were the source of the cDNA or gDNA that made up the material.

The CDR3 is made up of 14 amino acids. The V and J ends lost 6 bases and 4 bases respectively, with 15 bases between them. Looked up from germline, CDR1 is MDHEN and CDR2 is SYDVKM. Using immunoSEQ multiplex PCR, the repertoire was profiled, and TCRdb retains in-frame clones only, with some absent. The sample contains more than 250,000 clones, roughly 86% of which appear only once. Participants' own reports of clinical history determined their cohort assignment. This TCR was recovered from a woman aged 18-29 years who had recovered from COVID-19. The specimen sequenced was PBMCs or T cells enriched from blood (not recorded which). The chain couples TRBV28 to TRBJ2-5, with a weak D call TRBD1 (6 bases). CDR3 sequence: CASRGARAGETQYF. In nucleotides, the CDR3 is TGTGCCAGCAGGGGGGCTAGGGCTGGAGAGACCCAGTACTTC.